Each of the 2 T cell receptor beta chains below was sequenced from the same sample in a study of blood T cell repertoires in COVID-19. Profiling relied on immunoSEQ multiplex PCR, and the TCRdb table lists in-frame clones only, not all of them. The data hold over 150,000 clones, with approximately 85% observed a single time. Sequencing used PBMCs or T cells enriched from blood (not recorded which). All receptors come from a man aged 35 to 55 who had recovered from COVID-19.

A few counts support this clone. The V gene is TRBV6-1, the J gene TRBJ2-7; 14 positions match TRBD2. Trimming removed 4 bases from V and 4 bases from J; junction bases left unmatched: 15. This CDR3 has 19 amino acids. Looked up from germline, CDR1 is MNHNS and CDR2 is SASEGT. The CDR3 DNA sequence: TGTGCCAGCAGTGGAGACCTTACCGGGACTAGCGGGAGATGGTACGAGCAGTACTTC. It translates to CASSGDLTGTSGRWYEQYF.

The J gene is TRBJ2-5, the V gene TRBV19; tentative D call: TRBD1 (5 bases). V was cut by 3 bases and J by 2 bases, with 13 bases left in between. Germline CDR1 and CDR2: LNHDA and SQIVND (reference sequence). This CDR3 comprises 15 residues. The CDR3 here is CASSIIGEQQETQYF. The CDR3 coding sequence is TGTGCCAGTAGTATCATAGGGGAACAGCAAGAGACCCAGTACTTC.